These T cell receptor beta chains were read from a single sample in a study of PD-1 blockade in classical Hodgkin lymphoma. Method: immunoSEQ multiplex PCR; TCRdb's copy keeps in-frame clones and lacks some. Found here are about 36,000 clones, roughly two thirds of them singletons; the top ten hold roughly 14%. The material sequenced was peripheral blood mononuclear cells (PBMCs), taken before the second cycle of nivolumab. Receptors were obtained from a human donor with classical Hodgkin lymphoma. Both conserved end residues are part of each CDR3. The order of the fields is J gene, V gene, CDR3 protein.

j_call: TRBJ2-7
v_call: TRBV27
cdr3_aa: CASSLFPGTGTDEQYF

j_call: TRBJ1-2
v_call: TRBV4-3
cdr3_aa: CASSQDRVGYGYTF

j_call: TRBJ1-2
v_call: TRBV6-1
cdr3_aa: CASSEAGTGIYGYTF

j_call: TRBJ2-2
v_call: TRBV5-1
cdr3_aa: CASSAPTDANTGELFF

j_call: TRBJ2-1
v_call: TRBV2
cdr3_aa: CASSEALLRSRVNEQFF

j_call: TRBJ2-3
v_call: TRBV5-6
cdr3_aa: CASSFKRGANTDTQYF

j_call: TRBJ2-1
v_call: TRBV9
cdr3_aa: CASSVEGWIVNEQFF

j_call: TRBJ2-5
v_call: TRBV2
cdr3_aa: CASGGQGQRGETQYF

j_call: TRBJ2-5
v_call: TRBV19
cdr3_aa: CASRGSQQETQYF

j_call: TRBJ1-5
v_call: TRBV2
cdr3_aa: CASASDGLNQPQHF

j_call: TRBJ2-6
v_call: TRBV28
cdr3_aa: CASSKAGANVLTF